This T cell receptor (beta chain) was observed in a study of blood T cell repertoires in COVID-19. In the original analysis: Amplification of reference gene primers provided the estimated nucleated cell counts. The repertoire was sequenced with immunoSEQ multiplex PCR; TCRdb's copy has only in-frame clones and lacks some. The V and J calls and clone size are taken from that table; D and trimming were inferred from the DNA. The data show around 230,000 clones, about 88% seen once. V shed 0 bases and J 9 bases; nucleotides not matched to a gene: 2. CDR3 length: 14 residues. Germline V gene lookup returns CDR1 SGHRS and CDR2 YFSETQ.

The chain carries TRBV5-1 and TRBJ1-6, with 8 bases aligning to TRBD1. The sequencing sample was made of PBMCs or T cells enriched from blood (not recorded which). This receptor was obtained from a woman aged 25 to 39 who had recovered from COVID-19. The CDR3 region is CASSLDGTGSPLHF. The CDR3 region has the DNA TGCGCCAGCAGCTTGGACGGGACAGGTTCACCCCTCCACTTT. Together with reference TRBV5-1 and TRBJ1-6, the CDR3 gives the full variable domain: KAGVTQTPRYLIKTRGQQVTLSCSPISGHRSVSWYQQTPGQGLQFLFEYFSETQRNKGNFPGRFSGRQFSNSRSEMNVSTLELGDSALYLCASSLDGTGSPLHFGNGTRLTVT.